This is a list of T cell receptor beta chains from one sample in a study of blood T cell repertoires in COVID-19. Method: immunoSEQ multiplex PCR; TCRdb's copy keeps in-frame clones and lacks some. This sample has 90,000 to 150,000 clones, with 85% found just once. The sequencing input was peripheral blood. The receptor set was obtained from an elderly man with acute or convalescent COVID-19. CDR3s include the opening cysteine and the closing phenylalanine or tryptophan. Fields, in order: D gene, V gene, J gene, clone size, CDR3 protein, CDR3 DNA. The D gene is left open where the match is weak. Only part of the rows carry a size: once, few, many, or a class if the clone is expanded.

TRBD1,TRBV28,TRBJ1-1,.,CASSPDRGEMNTEAFF,TGTGCCAGCAGTCCAGACAGGGGGGAAATGAACACTGAAGCTTTCTTT
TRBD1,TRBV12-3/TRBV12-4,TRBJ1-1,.,CASGTGDTEAFF,TGTGCCAGCGGGACAGGGGACACTGAAGCTTTCTTT
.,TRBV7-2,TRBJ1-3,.,CASSLPLAAGNTIYF,TGTGCCAGCAGCTTACCGCTGGCCGCTGGAAACACCATATATTTT
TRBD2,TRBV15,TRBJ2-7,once,CATSRDRGGMMQYF,TGTGCCACCAGCAGAGACCGCGGGGGGATGATGCAGTACTTC
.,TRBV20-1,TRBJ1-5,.,CSAQDDQPQHF,TGCAGTGCCCAGGATGATCAGCCCCAGCATTTT
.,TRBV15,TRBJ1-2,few,CATSRAGINYGYTF,TGTGCCACCAGCAGAGCAGGGATCAACTATGGCTACACCTTC
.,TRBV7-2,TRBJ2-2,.,CASSLNQGGTGELFF,TGTGCCAGCAGCTTGAACCAGGGAGGCACCGGGGAGCTGTTTTTT
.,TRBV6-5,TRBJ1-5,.,CASSRPGTGRPQHF,TGTGCCAGCAGTAGACCGGGCACAGGGAGGCCCCAGCATTTT
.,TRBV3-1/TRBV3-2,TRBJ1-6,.,CASSQREGNSPLHF,TGTGCCAGCAGCCAGAGGGAGGGAAATTCACCCCTCCACTTT
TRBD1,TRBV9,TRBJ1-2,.,CASSVGRDRDGYTF,TGTGCCAGCAGCGTAGGAAGGGACAGGGATGGCTACACCTTC
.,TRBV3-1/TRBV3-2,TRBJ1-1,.,CASSQAGRVSEAFF,TGTGCCAGCAGCCAAGCAGGGAGGGTATCTGAAGCTTTCTTT
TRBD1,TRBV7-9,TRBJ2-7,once,CASSEGQGAGEQYF,TGTGCCAGCAGCGAGGGACAGGGGGCGGGAGAGCAGTACTTC
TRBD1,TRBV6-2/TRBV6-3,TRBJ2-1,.,CASSSGQGGYNEQFF,TGTGCCAGCAGTTCGGGACAGGGAGGCTACAATGAGCAGTTCTTC
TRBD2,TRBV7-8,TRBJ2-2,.,CASSLEAASGTGELFF,TGTGCCAGCAGCTTAGAGGCGGCTAGCGGAACCGGGGAGCTGTTTTTT
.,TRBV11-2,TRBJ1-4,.,CATHPLGGKEKLFF,TGTGCCACCCACCCCCTCGGGGGAAAGGAAAAACTGTTTTTT
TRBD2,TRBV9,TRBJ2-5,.,CASSVGLAVAQETQYF,TGTGCCAGCAGCGTAGGACTAGCGGTGGCCCAAGAGACCCAGTACTTC
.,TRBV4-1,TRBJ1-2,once,CASSQDSGVRVYGYTF,TGCGCCAGCAGCCAAGATAGCGGGGTTCGTGTCTATGGCTACACCTTC
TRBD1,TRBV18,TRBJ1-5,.,CASSPGTANQPQHF,TGTGCCAGCTCACCAGGGACAGCCAATCAGCCCCAGCATTTT
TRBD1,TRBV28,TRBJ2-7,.,CASSSFDRGRDNEQYF,TGTGCCAGCAGTTCCTTTGACAGGGGTCGGGACAACGAGCAGTACTTC
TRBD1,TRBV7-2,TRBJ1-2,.,CASSLETGGYGYTF,TGTGCCAGCAGCTTAGAGACAGGGGGCTATGGCTACACCTTC
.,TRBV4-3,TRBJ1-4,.,CASSQDVRKHEKLFF,TGCGCCAGCAGCCAAGACGTCAGGAAACATGAAAAACTGTTTTTT
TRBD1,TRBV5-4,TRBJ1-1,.,CASSGRDRVNTEAFF,TGTGCCAGCAGCGGCCGGGACAGGGTTAACACTGAAGCTTTCTTT
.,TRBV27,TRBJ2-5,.,CASSPRSRETQYF,TGTGCCAGCAGTCCCCGGTCGCGGGAGACCCAGTACTTC
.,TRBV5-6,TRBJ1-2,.,CASSPLSASFYGYTF,TGTGCCAGCAGCCCCTTGAGTGCGTCTTTCTATGGCTACACCTTC
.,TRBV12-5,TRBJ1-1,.,CASGTQGPEAFF,TGTGCTAGTGGGACACAAGGCCCTGAAGCTTTCTTT
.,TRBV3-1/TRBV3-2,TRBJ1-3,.,CASSPRGEASSGNTIYF,TGTGCCAGCAGCCCACGGGGGGAGGCGAGCTCTGGAAACACCATATATTTT
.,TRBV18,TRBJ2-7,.,CASSPERGINEQYF,TGTGCCAGCTCACCGGAAAGGGGGATCAACGAGCAGTACTTC
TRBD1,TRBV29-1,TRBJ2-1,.,CSVEDPGQTNQFF,TGCAGCGTTGAAGATCCGGGACAGACGAATCAGTTCTTC
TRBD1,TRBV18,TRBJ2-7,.,CASSRTGENGEQYF,TGTGCCAGCTCAAGGACAGGGGAGAACGGGGAGCAGTACTTC
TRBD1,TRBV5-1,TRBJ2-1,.,CASTPTTGAYNEQFF,TGCGCCAGCACCCCCACGACAGGGGCTTACAATGAGCAGTTCTTC
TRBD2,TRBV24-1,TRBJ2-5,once,CATSDSQSGGLETQYF,TGTGCCACCAGTGATTCCCAGTCGGGGGGGTTAGAGACCCAGTACTTC
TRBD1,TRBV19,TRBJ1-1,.,CASRHRDRVPEAFF,TGTGCCAGCCGCCACCGGGACAGGGTACCTGAAGCTTTCTTT
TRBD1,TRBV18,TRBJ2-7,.,CASSPGQVSSYEQYF,TGTGCCAGCTCACCGGGACAGGTATCCTCCTACGAGCAGTACTTC
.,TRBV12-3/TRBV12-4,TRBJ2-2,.,CASRSGPGGELFF,TGTGCCAGCAGGAGCGGACCGGGTGGGGAGCTGTTTTTT
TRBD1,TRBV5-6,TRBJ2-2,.,CASSTTGDTGELFF,TGTGCCAGCAGCACGACAGGGGACACCGGGGAGCTGTTTTTT
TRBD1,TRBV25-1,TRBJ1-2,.,CASMGTAYGYTF,TGTGCCAGCATGGGGACAGCCTATGGCTACACCTTC
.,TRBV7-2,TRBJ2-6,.,CASSPQASSGANVLTF,TGTGCCAGCAGCCCACAGGCTAGCTCTGGGGCCAACGTCCTGACTTTC
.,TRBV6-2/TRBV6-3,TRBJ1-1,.,CASSYWRPSGVSDTEAFF,TGTGCCAGCAGTTACTGGAGACCTTCCGGGGTGTCGGACACTGAAGCTTTCTTT
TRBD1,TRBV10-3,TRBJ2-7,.,CAISLTGTALSF,TGTGCCATCAGTTTGACAGGGACCGCCCTTTCTTTC
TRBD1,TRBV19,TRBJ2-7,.,CASSSPGTGILYEQYF,TGTGCCAGTAGTTCCCCCGGGACAGGGATTCTATACGAGCAGTACTTC
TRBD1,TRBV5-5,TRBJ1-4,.,CASSSQGAGEKLFF,TGTGCCAGCAGCTCCCAGGGGGCAGGGGAAAAACTGTTTTTT
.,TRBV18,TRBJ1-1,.,CASSPPFGGTEAFF,TGTGCCAGCTCACCCCCTTTCGGGGGGACTGAAGCTTTCTTT
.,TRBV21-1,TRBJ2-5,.,CASSKGTGALRTQYF,TGTGCCAGCAGCAAAGGGACAGGGGCCCTTAGGACCCAGTACTTC
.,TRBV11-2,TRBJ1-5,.,CASSLDGAGMGYSNQPQHF,TGTGCCAGCAGCTTAGATGGGGCAGGGATGGGGTATAGCAATCAGCCCCAGCATTTT
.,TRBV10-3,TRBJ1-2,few,CAISDNGYGYTF,TGTGCCATCAGTGATAACGGCTATGGCTACACCTTC
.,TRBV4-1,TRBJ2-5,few,CASSQPPQTTDQETQYF,TGCGCCAGCAGCCAACCACCGCAGACTACCGACCAAGAGACCCAGTACTTC
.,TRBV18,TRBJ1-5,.,CASSPGQSNQPQHF,TGTGCCAGCTCACCAGGTCAGTCCAATCAGCCCCAGCATTTT